Listed here are 5 T cell receptor beta chains from one sample, sequenced in a study of blood T cell repertoires in COVID-19. TCRdb's table, derived via immunoSEQ multiplex PCR, lists solely in-frame clones and lacks some. The table includes 150,000 to 200,000 clones, roughly 84% detected once. Sequencing was done on a sample of PBMCs or T cells enriched from blood (not recorded which). The source of these receptors is a man between 65 and 85 years old who had been exposed to COVID-19.

Notes on this clone: At the DNA level, this CDR3 is encoded by other sequences in the same sample as well. The chain uses TRBV24-1 and TRBJ2-7; 7 bases are shared with TRBD2. Germline CDR1 is KGHDR and CDR2 is SFDVKD. The CDR3 contains 13 residues. Trimming removed 4 bases from V and 1 base from J; junction bases left unmatched: 0. Here the CDR3 DNA reads TGTGCCACCAGTGACGGGGGGTCCTACGAGCAGTACTTC. It specifies CATSDGGSYEQYF.

This sequence joins TRBV2 and TRBJ1-5; no clear D gene. The V end was cut by 6 bases, the J end by 6 bases, with 15 bases between. Germline V CDR1 and CDR2: SNHLY, FYNNEI. The CDR3 is 14 residues long. The DNA for the CDR3 is TGTGCCAGCAGCAGGTCACTAGACGGTCAGCCCCAGCATTTT. Translation: CASSRSLDGQPQHF.

The chain has TRBV9 and TRBJ2-5, with 7 bases fitting TRBD2. Germline V gives CDR1 SGDLS, CDR2 YYNGEE. The junction had 5 bases not matched to a gene; V was cut back by 4 bases and J by 5 bases. This CDR3 is 13 amino acids long. This chain's CDR3 is CASSPPGGETQYF. The CDR3 DNA reads TGTGCCAGCAGCCCTCCCGGGGGGGAGACCCAGTACTTC.

The rearrangement uses TRBV11-2 and TRBJ1-5, with D unclear. The germline gives CDR1 SGHAT, CDR2 FQNNGV. The V gene lost 6 bases and the J gene lost 3 bases, with 12 bases spanning the gap. This CDR3 contains 14 residues. DNA for the CDR3: TGTGCCAGCAGTACAGAGGGCCCCAATCAGCCCCAGCATTTT. This gives the protein CASSTEGPNQPQHF.

About this clone: The junction differs from germline at one of its ends, possibly a read error. CDR3 protein: CASSDSTGRASF. CDR3 in DNA: TGTGCCAGCAGTGATTCCACCGGCAGGGCCAGTTTT. The chain employs TRBV25-1 and TRBJ1-3; tentative D call: TRBD1 (5 bases). The CDR3 extends over 12 amino acids. CDR1 MGHDK and CDR2 SYGVNS come from the germline V gene.